This T cell receptor beta chain was identified during a study of T cells in Graves' hyperthyroidism and ophthalmopathy (dated 2019 in TCRdb). Turning to the overall study: A discovery cohort of about a hundred patients, about 40 with Graves' ophthalmopathy and under 60 with stable Graves' hyperthyroidism, was used to find distinguishing TCR V-J signatures. An independent validation cohort of 18 to 20 hyperthyroidism patients and 15 or so patients who later progressed to ophthalmopathy tested prospective prediction of ophthalmopathy. For training and testing, the roughly 97 patients in the discovery cohort were randomly divided in a 7:3 ratio. In addition, the study compared T-cell repertoires in thyroid tissue and in blood from about 6 Graves' hyperthyroidism patients. Following sampling, methimazole starting at 30 mg daily was given to hyperthyroidism patients, and high-dose intravenous methylprednisolone was given to ophthalmopathy patients. According to the paper, TCR Vbeta CDR3 sequencing was carried out on over 130 peripheral blood samples, which came from 40 to 45 ophthalmopathy, fewer than 80 hyperthyroidism and roughly 17 progressor patients. The paper as a whole reports these results and caveats: Sample size was not statistically predetermined, and investigators were not blinded to group allocation. Ophthalmopathy was separated from stable hyperthyroidism by a 13 V-J signature model, with just over 85% sensitivity and 81% to 82% specificity obtained in cross-validation and 80%/75% obtained in testing. In validation, the model predicted progression to ophthalmopathy a median of approximately 6.3 months before onset, with about 71% sensitivity and roughly 77% specificity. Blood samples also contained most of the expanded thyroid clonotypes (frequency above 0.001), which suggests that blood repertoires may reflect thyroid immune responses.

Graves' hyperthyroidism was defined as stable when no progression to ophthalmopathy occurred over 18 months of follow-up. Hyperthyroidism patients were aged 18 to 65 years and newly diagnosed, with disease duration of less than 2 months. Any patient with an uncontrolled infection, another autoimmune disease, pregnancy or lactation was excluded. Diagnoses were established on the basis of clinical symptoms, serum thyroxine and TRAb, thyroid ultrasound, and orbital computed tomography. Trizol reagent was used to extract total RNA, and RNA quality was then checked on an Agilent 2100 Bioanalyzer. A note on this clonotype: Its antigen target is currently unknown. Base qualities are not provided; no much larger clone lies one nucleotide away.

The TCR beta CDR3 regions were amplified from the RNA transcripts. The TCR CDR3 was subjected to a first round of RT-PCR using the HTBI primer set and the Qiagen OneStep RT-PCR kit. Libraries were constructed in a second round of multiplex PCR, after which size selection and purification were carried out. Paired-end sequencing of the libraries was performed with 100 bp reads on an Illumina HiSeq2000. The study's own analysis went as follows. Raw data were processed with SOAPnuke, discarding reads with adapters, uncalled bases, mean Phred below 15, or no exact constant-primer or identifier match. COPE v1.2.5 was used to merge high-quality paired reads, and clonotypes were defined as unique nucleotide sequences. MiTCR v1.1 was used to align the clonotypes against IMGT TRBV, TRBD and TRBJ reference segments. The analysis included only V-J combinations with a frequency above 0.0001, which together covered more than 99% of the repertoires. The TCS score was defined as the ratio of F50 (clonal expansion) to E x V (chaos), calculated using BLOSUM62-based TCRdist between CDR3 peptides within each V-J. Welch's t-statistics and random forest reduced fewer than 600 V-J features to 13, which were used in a naive Bayes classifier (R e1071). Using fastp at Q25 and MiXCR, TCRdb reprocessed the public reads and kept productive beta chains. Records with the same CDR3 protein are collapsed into one entry carrying the most frequent genes and DNA. TCRdb, not the authors, supplied the V and J calls. The sample table lists under 700,000 distinct CDR3 sequences, 40% to 55% of them with a count of one. Just over 8% of the sample is in the top ten clones.

This TCR derives from a woman under 30 with Graves' hyperthyroidism. Donor details come from another sample of the same person, matched by shared clones. What was sequenced was peripheral blood or thyroid tissue (not recorded which).

The CDR3 reads CATPPRTGGFYEQYF. The DNA is TGTGCCACCCCTCCTAGGACAGGGGGCTTCTACGAGCAGTACTTC. The V and J genes are TRBV24-1 and TRBJ2-7; 11 central nucleotides agree with TRBD1. Compared with germline, V lacks 9 bases and J lacks 3 bases; bases without a gene match: 9. Including the terminal cysteine and phenylalanine, the CDR3 comprises 15 residues. Of all the DNA, just the CDR3 is kept, 45 bases in frame from base 1. Sequences KGHDR (CDR1) and SFDVKD (CDR2) are obtained from the germline V gene.